This passage covers 12 T cell receptor beta chains from one sample sequenced in a study of a mutant IDH1 vaccine in newly diagnosed glioma. The time point denotes: baseline, week 1 (first vaccination visit). Treatment described: pre-vaccination baseline after standard-of-care therapy. Sequencing used immunoSEQ multiplex PCR; TCRdb keeps in-frame clones, though not all of them. The sample consists of about 16,000 clones, about 80% of them appearing once. The sample in question was PBMCs, obtained from a glioma patient treated with radiotherapy, temozolomide or both. The receptors come from a man in his forties with glioma.

The rearrangement links TRBV6-4 to TRBJ2-3, with 11 bases lining up with TRBD2. V trimming: 5 bases; J trimming: 3 bases; junction bases outside the gene matches: 4. CDR1 and CDR2 from the germline V gene are MRHNA and SNTAGT. The CDR3 sequence is 15 residues long. CDR3 nucleotides: TGTGCCAGCAGTCCGGGACTAGCGGAGACAGATACGCAGTATTTT. Amino acids: CASSPGLAETDTQYF.

The chain combines TRBV15 with TRBJ1-3, with a possible D match to TRBD1 (6 bases). V was clipped by 4 bases and J by 2 bases, with 12 bases between them. CDR1 and CDR2 (germline): LNHNV, YYDKDF (reference sequence). This CDR3 is 15 amino acids long. The CDR3 DNA follows: TGTGCCACCAGCACTGGTGGGGGCCCTGGAAACACCATATATTTT. Its translation is CATSTGGGPGNTIYF.

The rearrangement links TRBV4-1 to TRBJ2-2, with 7 bases matching TRBD2. CDR3 size: 16 residues. Unmatched junction bases numbered 14, after V lost 8 bases and J lost 5 bases. Germline lookup yields CDR1 MGHRA and CDR2 YSYEKL. The CDR3 spells CASRSTPSGGTGELFF. CDR3 nucleotides: TGCGCCAGCCGATCGACCCCGTCGGGGGGAACCGGGGAGCTGTTTTTT.

This clone was observed a few times. V gene TRBV19 combines with J gene TRBJ2-4, with a weak D call TRBD1 (5 bases). Trimming left V 6 bases short and J 10 bases short, with 16 bases between. The CDR3 totals 13 residues. Looked up from germline, CDR1 is LNHDA and CDR2 is SQIVND (reference sequence). The CDR3 loop reads CASSEAAGLIQYF. CDR3 nucleotide sequence: TGTGCCAGTAGCGAGGCGGCAGGGCTTATTCAGTACTTC.

This chain links TRBV11-3 with TRBJ2-1; D is perhaps TRBD2 (6 bases). CDR3 length equals 14 residues. The ends were cut back, 6 bases at V and 10 bases at J, with 19 bases in the middle. Germline values: CDR1 SGHNT, CDR2 YENEEA. The CDR3 DNA follows: TGTGCCAGCAGGTTTCGGGCTCCCGCGGGGGAGCAGTTCTTC. This encodes CASRFRAPAGEQFF.

The CDR3 loop reads CASSLGEFPYEQYV. CDR3 coding DNA: TGTGCCAGCAGCTTGGGAGAGTTTCCTTACGAGCAGTACGTC. V usage is TRBV5-6 and J usage is TRBJ2-7; D gene uncertain. The V end was cut by 0 bases, the J end by 4 bases, with 11 bases between. The CDR3 has 14 residues. CDR1 and CDR2 (germline): SGHDT, YYEEEE.

This clone was detected only once. The chain uses TRBV7-2 and TRBJ2-1; TRBD2 matches at 11 bases. In germline, CDR1 is SGHTA, CDR2 FQGNSA. The CDR3 is 15 amino acids. V gave up 5 bases and J gave up 2 bases; unmatched junction bases: 2. In DNA form, the CDR3 reads TGTGCCAGCAGCATGACTAGCGGGACCTACAATGAGCAGTTCTTC. It is translated as CASSMTSGTYNEQFF.

The genes are TRBV7-2 and TRBJ1-1, with D uncertain. The CDR3 runs to 14 residues. Per germline, CDR1 SGHTA and CDR2 FQGNSA. V was trimmed by 2 bases and J by 2 bases, leaving 9 bases between them. The CDR3 DNA reads TGTGCCAGCAGCTTAACCGGGATCAACACTGAAGCTTTCTTT. Translating it yields CASSLTGINTEAFF.

The CDR3 DNA follows: TGTGCCAGCAGTGGACAGGGTACCGGTGAAAAACTGTTTTTT. It translates to CASSGQGTGEKLFF. The rearrangement links TRBV27 to TRBJ1-4, with TRBD1 matching over 8 bases. The CDR3 totals 14 residues. V trimming: 5 bases; J trimming: 7 bases; junction bases outside the gene matches: 6. Per the germline V gene, CDR1 is MNHEY and CDR2 is SMNVEV (reference sequence).

This clone has only a few counts. The genes are TRBV7-8 and TRBJ2-3; 8 bases fit TRBD2. Looked up from germline, CDR1 is SGHVS and CDR2 is FQNEAQ. This CDR3 has 16 amino acids. The V gene end was trimmed by 7 bases and the J gene end by 6 bases; junction bases not matched to a gene: 15. The CDR3 is CASTARPERELDTQYF. The CDR3 DNA sequence: TGTGCCAGCACCGCCAGACCGGAGCGGGAGCTGGATACGCAGTATTTT.

This clone appeared once. This chain connects TRBV15 to TRBJ2-5; unclear D gene. The CDR3 contains 15 residues. V lost 1 base to trimming and J lost 4 bases, with 13 bases between them. Germline CDR1 and CDR2: LNHNV and YYDKDF (reference sequence). The CDR3: CATSRGRMIRETQYF. DNA for the CDR3: TGTGCCACCAGCAGAGGGCGGATGATTCGAGAGACCCAGTACTTC.

This rearrangement joins TRBV10-1 to TRBJ2-5; 8 positions match TRBD1. The CDR3 loop spans 15 amino acids. In germline, CDR1 is WNHNN, CDR2 SYGVQD (reference sequence). Trimming took 3 bases from V and 5 from J; bases not matched to a gene: 8. The CDR3 DNA reads TGCGCCAGCAGTGAAATCCCAGGGGGCCAGGAGACCCAGTACTTC. This gives the protein CASSEIPGGQETQYF.